Sequencing of this T cell receptor beta chain was carried out in a study of regulatory T cells in long-lasting Graves disease. Time point in this sample: newly diagnosed GD, antithyroid drugs for less than 3 months. Preparation of the TCR library used RNA extracted from PBMCs. Library construction for TCR beta used iRepertoire HTBI primers and Arm-PCR of CDR3 regions. TCRdb reprocessed the multiplex PCR reads via MiXCR and lists one record per CDR3 protein. Found here are roughly 500,000 distinct CDR3 sequences, roughly 14% of them singletons; the top ten hold 10%. The CDR3 runs 14 residues. V trimming: 5 bases; J trimming: 2 bases; junction bases outside the gene matches: 2. This clonotype was detected many times. The same data also went into a second study, on T cells in Graves' hyperthyroidism and ophthalmopathy. That work states: Most thyroid clonotypes expanded above 0.001 appeared in blood too.

The material sequenced was peripheral blood mononuclear cells (PBMCs), taken at new diagnosis, from a patient treated with antithyroid drugs. This sequence was found in a man aged 25-45 years with Graves disease. V is TRBV12-3 or TRBV12-4 and J is TRBJ2-1; 8 bases line up with TRBD2. CDR3: CASSTSGTYNEQFF. CDR3 DNA sequence: TGTGCCAGCAGTACTAGCGGTACCTACAATGAGCAGTTCTTC.